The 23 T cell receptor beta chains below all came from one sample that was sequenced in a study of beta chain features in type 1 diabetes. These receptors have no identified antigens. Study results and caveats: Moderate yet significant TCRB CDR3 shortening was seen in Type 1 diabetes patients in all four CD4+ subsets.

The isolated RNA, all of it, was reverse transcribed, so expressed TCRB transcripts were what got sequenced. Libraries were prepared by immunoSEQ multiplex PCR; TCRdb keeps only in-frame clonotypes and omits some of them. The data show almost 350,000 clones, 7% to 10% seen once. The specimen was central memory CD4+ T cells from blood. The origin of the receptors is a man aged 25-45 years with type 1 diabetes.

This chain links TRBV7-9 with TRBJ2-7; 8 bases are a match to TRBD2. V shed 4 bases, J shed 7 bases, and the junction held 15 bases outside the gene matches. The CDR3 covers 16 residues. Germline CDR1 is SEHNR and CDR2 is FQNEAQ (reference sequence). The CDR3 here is CASSSSHLGGVKEQYF. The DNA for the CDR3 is TGTGCCAGCAGCTCTTCTCACCTCGGGGGGGTGAAGGAGCAGTACTTC.

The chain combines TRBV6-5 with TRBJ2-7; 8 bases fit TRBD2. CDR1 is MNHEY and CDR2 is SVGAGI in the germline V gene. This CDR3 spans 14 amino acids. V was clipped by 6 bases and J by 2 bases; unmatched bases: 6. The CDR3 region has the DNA TGTGCCAGCAGGCAACTAGCGGCCCCCTACGAGCAGTACTTC. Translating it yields CASRQLAAPYEQYF.

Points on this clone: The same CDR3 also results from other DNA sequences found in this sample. CDR3 sequence: CASSLGGEETQYF. CDR3 DNA: TGCGCCAGCAGCTTGGGAGGAGAAGAGACCCAGTACTTC. This chain joins TRBV5-1 and TRBJ2-5; D is unresolved. V shed 0 bases and J shed 3 bases, with 6 bases lying between them. The CDR3 has 13 residues. Per the germline V gene, CDR1 is SGHRS and CDR2 is YFSETQ. Based on the CDR3 plus reference TRBV5-1 and TRBJ2-5, the full variable domain is KAGVTQTPRYLIKTRGQQVTLSCSPISGHRSVSWYQQTPGQGLQFLFEYFSETQRNKGNFPGRFSGRQFSNSRSEMNVSTLELGDSALYLCASSLGGEETQYFGPGTRLLVL.

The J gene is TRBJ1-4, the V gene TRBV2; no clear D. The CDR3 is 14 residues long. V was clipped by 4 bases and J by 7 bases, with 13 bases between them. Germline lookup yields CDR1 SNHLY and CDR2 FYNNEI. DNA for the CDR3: TGTGCCAGCAGTGCATGGAGGGAGACTGAAAAACTGTTTTTT. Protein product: CASSAWRETEKLFF.

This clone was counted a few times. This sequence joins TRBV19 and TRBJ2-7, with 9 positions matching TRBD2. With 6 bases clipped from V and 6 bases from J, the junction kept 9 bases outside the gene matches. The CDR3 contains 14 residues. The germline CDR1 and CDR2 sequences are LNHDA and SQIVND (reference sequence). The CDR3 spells CASRRGGVSSEQYF. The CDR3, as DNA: TGTGCCAGTAGGCGCGGGGGGGTATCGTCCGAGCAGTACTTC.

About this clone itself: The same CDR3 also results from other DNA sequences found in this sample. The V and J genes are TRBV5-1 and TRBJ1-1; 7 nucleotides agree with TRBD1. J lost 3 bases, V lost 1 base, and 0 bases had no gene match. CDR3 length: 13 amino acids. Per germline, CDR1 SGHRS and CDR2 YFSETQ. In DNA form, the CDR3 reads TGCGCCAGCAGCTTGCAGGGGGACACTGAAGCTTTCTTT. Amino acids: CASSLQGDTEAFF.

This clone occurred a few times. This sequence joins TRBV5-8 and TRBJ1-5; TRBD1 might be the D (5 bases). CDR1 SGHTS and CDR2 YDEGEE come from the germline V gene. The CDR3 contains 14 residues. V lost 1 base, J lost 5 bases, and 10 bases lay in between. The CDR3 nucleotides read TGTGCCAGCAGCTTGTTAGGGGATTATCAGCCCCAGCATTTT. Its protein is CASSLLGDYQPQHF.

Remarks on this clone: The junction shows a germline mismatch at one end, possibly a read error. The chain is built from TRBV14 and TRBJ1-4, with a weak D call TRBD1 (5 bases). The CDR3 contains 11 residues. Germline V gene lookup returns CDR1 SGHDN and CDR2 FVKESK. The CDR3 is CASSQAGAKEF. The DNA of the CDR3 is TGTGCCAGCAGCCAAGCCGGGGCTAAGGAGTTT.

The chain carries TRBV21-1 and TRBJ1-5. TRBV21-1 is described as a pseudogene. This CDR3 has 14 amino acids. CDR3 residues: CASSKGGRPVPQHF. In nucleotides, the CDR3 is TGTGCCAGCAGCAAAGGAGGCCGTCCGGTGCCCCAGCATTTT.

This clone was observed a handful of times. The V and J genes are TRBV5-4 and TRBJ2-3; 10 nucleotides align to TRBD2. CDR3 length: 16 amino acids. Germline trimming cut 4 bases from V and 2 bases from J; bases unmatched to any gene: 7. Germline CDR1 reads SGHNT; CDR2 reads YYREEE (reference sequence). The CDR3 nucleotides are TGTGCCAGCAGCGAACGGACTAGCGGTTTCACAGATACGCAGTATTTT. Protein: CASSERTSGFTDTQYF.

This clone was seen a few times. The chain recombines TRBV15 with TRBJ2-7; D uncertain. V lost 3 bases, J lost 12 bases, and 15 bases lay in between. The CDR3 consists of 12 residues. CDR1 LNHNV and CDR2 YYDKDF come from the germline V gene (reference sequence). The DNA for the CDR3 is TGTGCCACCAGCAGTAAGACCCAAGGCCGGTACTTC. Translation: CATSSKTQGRYF.

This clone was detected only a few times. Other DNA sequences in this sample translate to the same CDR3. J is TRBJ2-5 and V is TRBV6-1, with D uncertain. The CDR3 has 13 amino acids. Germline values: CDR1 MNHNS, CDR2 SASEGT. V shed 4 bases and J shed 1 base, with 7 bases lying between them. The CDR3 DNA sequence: TGTGCCAGCAGTGCGGCACTCCAAGAGACCCAGTACTTC. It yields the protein CASSAALQETQYF.

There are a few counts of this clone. In nucleotides, the CDR3 is TGTGCCAGCAGCCAAGGCGCTAGGTACGAGACCCAGTACTTC. This sequence encodes CASSQGARYETQYF. The V gene is TRBV14, the J gene TRBJ2-5; D remains unclear. CDR3 size: 14 residues. Germline V gene sequence: CDR1 SGHDN, CDR2 FVKESK. Trimming left V 1 base short and J 5 bases short, with 11 bases between.

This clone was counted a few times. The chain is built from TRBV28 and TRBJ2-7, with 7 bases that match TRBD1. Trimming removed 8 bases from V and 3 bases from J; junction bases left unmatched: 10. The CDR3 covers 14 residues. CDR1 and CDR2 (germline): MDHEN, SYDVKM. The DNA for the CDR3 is TGTGCCAGCCATACGACAGGGACGGACTACGAGCAGTACTTC. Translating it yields CASHTTGTDYEQYF.

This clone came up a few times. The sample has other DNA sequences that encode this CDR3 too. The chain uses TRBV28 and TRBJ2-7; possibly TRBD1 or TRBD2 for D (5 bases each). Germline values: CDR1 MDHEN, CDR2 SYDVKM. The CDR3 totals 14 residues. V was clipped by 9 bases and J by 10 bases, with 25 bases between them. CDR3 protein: CASTHRDLTKQQYF. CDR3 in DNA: TGTGCCAGTACTCACCGGGACCTAACAAAACAACAGTACTTC.

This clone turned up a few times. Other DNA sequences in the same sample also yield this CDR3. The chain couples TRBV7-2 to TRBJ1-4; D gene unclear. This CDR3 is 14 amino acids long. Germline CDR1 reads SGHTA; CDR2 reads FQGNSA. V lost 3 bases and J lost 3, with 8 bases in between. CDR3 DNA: TGTGCCAGCAGCTTGAACCGGGCTAATGAAAAACTGTTTTTT. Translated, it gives CASSLNRANEKLFF.

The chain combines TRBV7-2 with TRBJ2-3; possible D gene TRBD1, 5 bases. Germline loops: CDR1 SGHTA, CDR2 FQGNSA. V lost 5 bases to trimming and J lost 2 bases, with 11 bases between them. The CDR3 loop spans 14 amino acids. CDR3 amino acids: CASSSQGFTDTQYF. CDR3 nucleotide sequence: TGTGCCAGCAGCAGTCAGGGTTTCACAGATACGCAGTATTTT.

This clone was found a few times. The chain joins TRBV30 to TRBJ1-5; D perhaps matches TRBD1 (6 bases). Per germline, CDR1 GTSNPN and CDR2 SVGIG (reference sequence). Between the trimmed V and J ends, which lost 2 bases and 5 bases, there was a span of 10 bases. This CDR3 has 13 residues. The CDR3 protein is CAWSRTADQPQHF. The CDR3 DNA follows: TGTGCCTGGAGTAGGACAGCAGATCAGCCCCAGCATTTT.

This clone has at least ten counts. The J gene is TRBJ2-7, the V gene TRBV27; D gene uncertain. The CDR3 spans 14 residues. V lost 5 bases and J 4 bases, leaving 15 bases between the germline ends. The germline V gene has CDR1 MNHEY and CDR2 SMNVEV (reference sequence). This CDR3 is CASSATANTYEQYF. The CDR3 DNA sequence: TGTGCCAGCAGTGCAACAGCTAACACGTACGAGCAGTACTTC.

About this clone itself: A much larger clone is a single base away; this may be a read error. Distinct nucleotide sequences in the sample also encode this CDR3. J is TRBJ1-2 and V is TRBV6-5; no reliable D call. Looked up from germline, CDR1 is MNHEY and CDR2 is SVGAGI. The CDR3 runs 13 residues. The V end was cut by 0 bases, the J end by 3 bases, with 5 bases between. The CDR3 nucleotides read TGTGCCAGCAGTTACTCAGGGTACTATGGCTACACCTTC. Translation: CASSYSGYYGYTF.

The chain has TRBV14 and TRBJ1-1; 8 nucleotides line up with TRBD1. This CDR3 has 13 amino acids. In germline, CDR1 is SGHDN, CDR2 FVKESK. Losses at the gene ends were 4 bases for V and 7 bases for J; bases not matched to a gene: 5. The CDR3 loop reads CASSLDRGLEAFF. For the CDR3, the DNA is TGTGCCAGCAGCCTCGACAGGGGCCTTGAAGCTTTCTTT.

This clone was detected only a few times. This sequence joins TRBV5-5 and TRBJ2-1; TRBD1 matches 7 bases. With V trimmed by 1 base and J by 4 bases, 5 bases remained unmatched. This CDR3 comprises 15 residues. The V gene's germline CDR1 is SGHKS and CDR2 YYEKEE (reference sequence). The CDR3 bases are TGTGCCAGCAGCTTGATACAGGGGCTATACAATGAGCAGTTCTTC. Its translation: CASSLIQGLYNEQFF.

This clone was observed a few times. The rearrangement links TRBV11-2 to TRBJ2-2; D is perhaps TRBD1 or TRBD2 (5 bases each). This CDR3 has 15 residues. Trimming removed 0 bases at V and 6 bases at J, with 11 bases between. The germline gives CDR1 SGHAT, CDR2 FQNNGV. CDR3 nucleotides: TGTGCCAGCAGCTTAGATCCCGGGGCGGCCGGGGAGCTGTTTTTT. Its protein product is CASSLDPGAAGELFF.